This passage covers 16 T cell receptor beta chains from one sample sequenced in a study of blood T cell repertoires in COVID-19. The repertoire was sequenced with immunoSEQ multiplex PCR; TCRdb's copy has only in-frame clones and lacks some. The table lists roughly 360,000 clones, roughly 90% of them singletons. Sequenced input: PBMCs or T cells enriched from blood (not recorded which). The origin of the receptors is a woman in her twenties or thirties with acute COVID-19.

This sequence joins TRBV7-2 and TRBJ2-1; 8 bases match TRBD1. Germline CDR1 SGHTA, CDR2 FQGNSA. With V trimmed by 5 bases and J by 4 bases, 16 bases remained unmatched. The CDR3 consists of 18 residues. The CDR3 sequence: CASSPGVVRGLRYNEQFF. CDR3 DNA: TGTGCCAGCAGCCCAGGAGTGGTCAGGGGGCTTCGGTACAATGAGCAGTTCTTC. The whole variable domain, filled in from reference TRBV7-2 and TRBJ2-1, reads GAGVSQSPSNKVTEKGKDVELRCDPISGHTALYWYRQSLGQGLEFLIYFQGNSAPDKSGLPSDRFSAERTGGSVSTLTIQRTQQEDSAVYLCASSPGVVRGLRYNEQFFGPGTRLTVL.

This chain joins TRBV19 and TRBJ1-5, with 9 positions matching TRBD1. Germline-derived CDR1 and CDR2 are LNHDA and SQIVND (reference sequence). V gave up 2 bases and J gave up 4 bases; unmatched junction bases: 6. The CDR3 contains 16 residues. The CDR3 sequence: CASSINRDRVNQPQHF. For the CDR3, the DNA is TGTGCCAGTAGTATAAACCGGGACAGGGTAAATCAGCCCCAGCATTTT.

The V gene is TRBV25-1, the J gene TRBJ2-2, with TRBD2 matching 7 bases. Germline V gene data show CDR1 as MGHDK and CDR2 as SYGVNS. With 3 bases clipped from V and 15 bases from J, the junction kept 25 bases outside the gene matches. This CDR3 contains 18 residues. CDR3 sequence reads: CASSDSAITTAGLYSVFF. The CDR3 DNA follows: TGTGCCAGCAGTGATTCGGCGATAACTACAGCGGGGTTATACAGCGTGTTTTTT.

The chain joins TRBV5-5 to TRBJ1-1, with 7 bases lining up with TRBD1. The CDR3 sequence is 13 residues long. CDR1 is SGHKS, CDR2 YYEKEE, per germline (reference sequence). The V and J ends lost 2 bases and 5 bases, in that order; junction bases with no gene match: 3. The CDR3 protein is CASSFYRGTEAFF. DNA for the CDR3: TGTGCCAGCAGCTTTTACAGGGGTACTGAAGCTTTCTTT. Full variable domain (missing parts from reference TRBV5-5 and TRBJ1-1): DAGVTQSPTHLIKTRGQQVTLRCSPISGHKSVSWYQQVLGQGPQFIFQYYEKEERGRGNFPDRFSARQFPNYSSELNVNALLLGDSALYLCASSFYRGTEAFFGQGTRLTVV.

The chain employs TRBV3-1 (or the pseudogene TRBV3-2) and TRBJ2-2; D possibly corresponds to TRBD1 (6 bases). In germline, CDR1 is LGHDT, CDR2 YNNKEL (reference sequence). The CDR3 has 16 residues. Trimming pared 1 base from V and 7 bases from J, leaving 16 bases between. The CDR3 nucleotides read TGTGCCAGCAGCCAAGGTTTGGGGGCGGTCCACGGGGAGCTGTTTTTT. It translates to CASSQGLGAVHGELFF.

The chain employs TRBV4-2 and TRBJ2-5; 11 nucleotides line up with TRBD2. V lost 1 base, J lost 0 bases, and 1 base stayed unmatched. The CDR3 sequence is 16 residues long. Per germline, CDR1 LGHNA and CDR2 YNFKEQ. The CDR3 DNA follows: TGTGCCAGCAGCCAAGTAGCGGGGGGGTACCAAGAGACCCAGTACTTC. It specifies CASSQVAGGYQETQYF.

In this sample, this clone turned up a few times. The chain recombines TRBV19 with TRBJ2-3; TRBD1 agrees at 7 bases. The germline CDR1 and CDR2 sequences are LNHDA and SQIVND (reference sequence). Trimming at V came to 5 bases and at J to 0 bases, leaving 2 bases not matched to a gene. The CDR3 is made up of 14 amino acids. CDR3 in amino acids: CASSSGGSTDTQYF. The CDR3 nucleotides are TGTGCCAGTAGTTCAGGGGGTAGCACAGATACGCAGTATTTT.

CDR3 DNA sequence: TGTGCCAGCAGTTGGGACTTGAGGTCAGCCGGGGAGCTGTTTTTT. This gives the protein CASSWDLRSAGELFF. The genes are TRBV6-5 and TRBJ2-2, with TRBD2 as a possible D gene (6 bases). Germline loops: CDR1 MNHEY, CDR2 SVGAGI. The CDR3 is 15 amino acids. With 4 bases removed from V and 6 bases from J, the gap between germline ends came to 15 bases.

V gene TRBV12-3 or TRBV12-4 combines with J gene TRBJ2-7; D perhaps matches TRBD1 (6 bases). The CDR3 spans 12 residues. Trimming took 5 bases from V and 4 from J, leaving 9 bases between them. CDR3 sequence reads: CASSTGFYEQYF. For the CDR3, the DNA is TGTGCCAGCAGTACAGGGTTTTACGAGCAGTACTTC.

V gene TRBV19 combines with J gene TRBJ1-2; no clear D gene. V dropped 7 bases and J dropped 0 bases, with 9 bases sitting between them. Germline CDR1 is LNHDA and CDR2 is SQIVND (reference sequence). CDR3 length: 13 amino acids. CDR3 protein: CASTSRANYGYTF. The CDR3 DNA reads TGTGCCAGTACCTCTCGGGCTAACTATGGCTACACCTTC. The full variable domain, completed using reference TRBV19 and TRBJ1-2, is DGGITQSPKYLFRKEGQNVTLSCEQNLNHDAMYWYRQDPGQGLRLIYYSQIVNDFQKGDIAEGYSVSREKKESFPLTVTSAQKNPTAFYLCASTSRANYGYTFGSGTRLTVV.

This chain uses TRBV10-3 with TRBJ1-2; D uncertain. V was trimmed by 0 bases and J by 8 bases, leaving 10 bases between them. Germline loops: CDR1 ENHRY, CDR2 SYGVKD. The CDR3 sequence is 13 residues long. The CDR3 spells CAISESGVWGYTF. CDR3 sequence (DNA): TGTGCCATCAGTGAGTCCGGGGTGTGGGGCTACACCTTC.

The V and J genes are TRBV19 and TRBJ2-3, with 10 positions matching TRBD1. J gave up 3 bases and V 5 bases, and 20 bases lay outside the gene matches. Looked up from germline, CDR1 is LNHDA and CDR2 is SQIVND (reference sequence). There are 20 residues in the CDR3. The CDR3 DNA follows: TGTGCCAGTAGTCCGGGGACAGGGGTCGGATTTACGGCGGGGACAGATACGCAGTATTTT. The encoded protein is CASSPGTGVGFTAGTDTQYF.

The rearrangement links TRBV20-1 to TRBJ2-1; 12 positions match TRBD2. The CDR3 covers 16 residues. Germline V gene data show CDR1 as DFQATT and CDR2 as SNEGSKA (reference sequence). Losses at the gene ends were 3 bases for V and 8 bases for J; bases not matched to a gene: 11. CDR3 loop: CSASAPSGGASDEQFF. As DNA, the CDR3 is TGCAGTGCTAGTGCCCCTAGCGGGGGGGCCAGCGATGAGCAGTTCTTC.

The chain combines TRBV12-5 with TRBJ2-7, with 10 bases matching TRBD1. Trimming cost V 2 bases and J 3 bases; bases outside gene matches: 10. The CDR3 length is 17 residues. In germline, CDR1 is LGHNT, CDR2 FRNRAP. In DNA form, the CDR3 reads TGTGCTAGTGGTTTGCGGTACATAGGACAGGGGGGCTACGAGCAGTACTTC. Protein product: CASGLRYIGQGGYEQYF. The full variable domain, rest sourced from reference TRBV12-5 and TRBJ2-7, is DARVTQTPRHKVTEMGQEVTMRCQPILGHNTVFWYRQTMMQGLELLAYFRNRAPLDDSGMPKDRFSAEMPDATLATLKIQPSEPRDSAVYFCASGLRYIGQGGYEQYFGPGTRLTVT.

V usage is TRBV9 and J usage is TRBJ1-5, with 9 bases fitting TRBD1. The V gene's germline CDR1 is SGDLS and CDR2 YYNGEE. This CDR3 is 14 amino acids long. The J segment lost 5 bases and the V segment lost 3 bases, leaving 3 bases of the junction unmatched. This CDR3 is CASSGGQGYQPQHF. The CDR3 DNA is TGTGCCAGCAGCGGGGGACAGGGCTATCAGCCCCAGCATTTT. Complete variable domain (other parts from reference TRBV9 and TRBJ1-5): DSGVTQTPKHLITATGQRVTLRCSPRSGDLSVYWYQQSLDQGLQFLIQYYNGEERAKGNILERFSAQQFPDLHSELNLSSLELGDSALYFCASSGGQGYQPQHFGDGTRLSIL.

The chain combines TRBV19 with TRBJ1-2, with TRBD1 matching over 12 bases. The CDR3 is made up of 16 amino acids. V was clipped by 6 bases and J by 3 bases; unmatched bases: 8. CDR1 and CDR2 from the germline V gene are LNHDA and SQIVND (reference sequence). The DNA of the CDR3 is TGTGCCAGTAGGAGAACCGGGACAGGGGGCGACTATGGCTACACCTTC. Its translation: CASRRTGTGGDYGYTF.